Each of the 21 T cell receptor beta chains below was sequenced from the same sample in a study of regulatory T cells in long-lasting Graves disease. According to the study, TCR beta libraries were built with iRepertoire HTBI primers and CDR3-region Arm-PCR. TCRdb analysed the multiplex PCR reads with MiXCR anew, one entry per CDR3 protein. This table has a few hundred thousand distinct CDR3 sequences, around an eighth appearing once. Noted time point: newly diagnosed GD, antithyroid drugs for less than 3 months. Generation of the TCR library employed RNA extracted from PBMCs. The same data also contributed to another study, on T cells in Graves' hyperthyroidism and ophthalmopathy.

The sequencing used peripheral blood mononuclear cells (PBMCs), collected at new diagnosis, from a patient treated with antithyroid drugs. These receptors were taken from a man aged 25-45 years with Graves disease.

The chain couples TRBV13 to TRBJ2-1, with D uncertain. This CDR3 spans 15 amino acids. Germline CDR1 is PRHDT and CDR2 is FYEKMQ (reference sequence). Trimming removed 0 bases from V and 5 bases from J, with 11 bases in between. The CDR3 loop reads CASSLGTRANNEQFF. CDR3 coding DNA: TGTGCCAGCAGCTTAGGGACCCGGGCTAACAATGAGCAGTTCTTC.

There are a few counts of this clonotype. This chain uses TRBV5-1 with TRBJ2-1, with 8 nucleotides matching TRBD2. Germline V gene sequence: CDR1 SGHRS, CDR2 YFSETQ. The junction had 4 bases not matched to a gene; V was cut back by 0 bases and J by 2 bases. CDR3 length: 16 amino acids. CDR3 residues: CASSLELAGPYNEQFF. For the CDR3, the DNA is TGCGCCAGCAGCTTGGAGCTAGCGGGCCCCTACAATGAGCAGTTCTTC.

This clonotype was seen a few times. The chain links TRBV19 to TRBJ2-5, with 12 bases identical to TRBD2. This CDR3 is built from 15 residues. V gave up 7 bases and J gave up 1 base; unmatched junction bases: 4. Germline CDR1 reads LNHDA; CDR2 reads SQIVND (reference sequence). CDR3 in amino acids: CASTSSGRGQETQYF. The DNA for the CDR3 is TGTGCCAGTACCTCTAGCGGGAGGGGCCAAGAGACCCAGTACTTC.

This clonotype was observed many times. V and J are TRBV5-1 and TRBJ1-6; 9 nucleotides align to TRBD1. In germline, CDR1 is SGHRS, CDR2 YFSETQ. The CDR3 totals 15 residues. The V and J ends lost 0 bases and 8 bases, in that order; junction bases with no gene match: 3. In DNA form, the CDR3 reads TGCGCCAGCAGCTTGGCCGGGACAGGGTATTCACCCCTCCACTTT. It yields the protein CASSLAGTGYSPLHF.

This clonotype was seen many times. V gene TRBV11-2 combines with J gene TRBJ2-3; D call uncertain. Per germline, CDR1 SGHAT and CDR2 FQNNGV. Between the trimmed V and J ends, which lost 4 bases and 5 bases, there was a span of 7 bases. The length of the CDR3 is 12 residues. The CDR3 DNA sequence: TGTGCCAGCAGCTCGGTTTTAGATACGCAGTATTTT. This translates into CASSSVLDTQYF. Full variable domain (rest looked up from reference TRBV11-2 and TRBJ2-3): EAGVAQSPRYKIIEKRQSVAFWCNPISGHATLYWYQQILGQGPKLLIQFQNNGVVDDSQLPKDRFSAERLKGVDSTLKIQPAKLEDSAVYLCASSSVLDTQYFGPGTRLTVL.

This clonotype was seen more than once but under ten times. The J gene is TRBJ2-3, the V gene TRBV3-1; 8 bases line up with TRBD2. The CDR3 runs to 15 residues. The V gene end was trimmed by 3 bases and the J gene end by 2 bases; junction bases not matched to a gene: 4. Germline loops: CDR1 LGHDT, CDR2 YNNKEL (reference sequence). This CDR3 reads CASSQTSETTDTQYF. The CDR3 DNA reads as TGTGCCAGCAGCCAGACTAGCGAAACCACAGATACGCAGTATTTT.

Many counts were recorded for this clonotype. V gene TRBV11-2 combines with J gene TRBJ2-5; a weak D match, TRBD2 (6 bases). Germline-derived CDR1 and CDR2 are SGHAT and FQNNGV. CDR3 size: 14 residues. V was clipped by 5 bases and J by 4 bases, with 14 bases between them. The CDR3 is CASSASAPGETQYF. In nucleotides, the CDR3 is TGTGCCAGCAGCGCTAGCGCCCCCGGAGAGACCCAGTACTTC.

The sample holds many counts of this clonotype. V and J are TRBV2 and TRBJ1-2; 8 bases are shared with TRBD1. J lost 5 bases, V lost 0 bases, and 14 bases had no gene match. CDR3 length: 18 amino acids. The germline V gene encodes CDR1 SNHLY and CDR2 FYNNEI. The CDR3 sequence: CASSEAPGRGRAPYGYTF. CDR3 nucleotide sequence: TGTGCCAGCAGTGAAGCGCCGGGCAGGGGGCGAGCCCCATATGGCTACACCTTC.

There are many counts of this clonotype. The rearrangement uses TRBV5-4 and TRBJ2-7, with a weak D call TRBD2 (5 bases). The germline CDR1 and CDR2 sequences are SGHNT and YYREEE (reference sequence). The CDR3 extends over 12 amino acids. Trimming left V 3 bases short and J 7 bases short, with 11 bases between. The CDR3 coding sequence is TGTGCCAGCAGCTCTACTAGGGAGGAGCAGTACTTC. This codes for CASSSTREEQYF.

The chain combines TRBV11-1 with TRBJ2-3, with 7 bases fitting TRBD2. Germline lookup yields CDR1 SGHAT and CDR2 FQDESV (reference sequence). V was pared by 4 bases and J by 4 bases, with 5 bases of the junction left unmatched. The CDR3 consists of 14 residues. The CDR3 nucleotides read TGTGCCAGCAGCTGGGGGGGAAAATCAGATACGCAGTATTTT. Translated: CASSWGGKSDTQYF.

The chain is built from TRBV24-1 and TRBJ2-1; 7 positions match TRBD1. The CDR3 sequence is 16 residues long. Germline V lookup: CDR1 KGHDR, CDR2 SFDVKD. With 4 bases clipped from V and 5 bases from J, the junction kept 10 bases outside the gene matches. CDR3 DNA sequence: TGTGCCACCAGTGAGCCGCGCCGACAGGGAGACAATGAGCAGTTCTTC. Its translation: CATSEPRRQGDNEQFF.

This clonotype was counted ten times or more. V is TRBV28 and J is TRBJ2-7; D is uncertain. The length of the CDR3 is 11 residues. The germline V gene encodes CDR1 MDHEN and CDR2 SYDVKM. Trimming took off 6 bases at V and 5 bases at J, with 8 bases between the two ends. DNA for the CDR3: TGTGCCAGCAGCCCCGCGGACGAGCAGTACTTC. As protein: CASSPADEQYF. Full variable domain (rest looked up from reference TRBV28 and TRBJ2-7): DVKVTQSSRYLVKRTGEKVFLECVQDMDHENMFWYRQDPGLGLRLIYFSYDVKMKEKGDIPEGYSVSREKKERFSLILESASTNQTSMYLCASSPADEQYFGPGTRLTVT.

Many counts were recorded for this clonotype. The chain uses TRBV2 and TRBJ2-3; D not certain. CDR3 length: 14 amino acids. Germline V gene lookup returns CDR1 SNHLY and CDR2 FYNNEI. V lost 6 bases, J lost 0 bases, and 10 bases lay in between. The CDR3 spells CASRLKWSTDTQYF. CDR3 bases: TGTGCCAGCAGGTTAAAGTGGAGCACAGATACGCAGTATTTT.

This clonotype was seen at least ten times. The gene calls are TRBV24-1 and TRBJ2-3, with D possibly being TRBD1 or TRBD2 (6 bases each). This CDR3 is 12 amino acids long. Germline V gene data show CDR1 as KGHDR and CDR2 as SFDVKD. V lost 6 bases to trimming and J lost 6 bases, with 9 bases between them. The chain's CDR3 is CATSQGGDTQYF. The CDR3 DNA reads as TGTGCCACCAGTCAAGGGGGGGATACGCAGTATTTT.

This clonotype was counted at least ten times. The V and J genes are TRBV29-1 and TRBJ2-3; D tentatively fits TRBD1 or TRBD2 (5 bases each). This CDR3 is 11 amino acids long. The germline CDR1 and CDR2 sequences are SQVTM and ANQGSEA. Trimming shortened V by 3 bases and J by 9 bases, and 10 bases separated the two germline ends. Here the CDR3 reads CSVDFRETQYF. The CDR3 DNA reads TGCAGCGTTGACTTCAGGGAGACGCAGTATTTT.

This clonotype appeared many times. J is TRBJ1-4 and V is TRBV2; weak D call: TRBD1 (6 bases). The germline V gene encodes CDR1 SNHLY and CDR2 FYNNEI. This CDR3 contains 16 residues. Trimming cost V 3 bases and J 2 bases, with 13 bases left between them. The DNA of the CDR3 is TGTGCCAGCAGTGACCAGGGGCGGGCGACTAATGAAAAACTGTTTTTT. It encodes CASSDQGRATNEKLFF.

This clonotype was recorded many times. This chain joins TRBV11-2 and TRBJ2-5, with D possibly being TRBD1 (6 bases). The germline gives CDR1 SGHAT, CDR2 FQNNGV. V dropped 7 bases and J dropped 1 base, with 10 bases sitting between them. The CDR3 length is 13 residues. CDR3 residues: CASIQGPQETQYF. The CDR3 nucleotides read TGTGCCAGCATCCAGGGGCCCCAAGAGACCCAGTACTTC.

This clonotype showed up just a few times. The chain couples TRBV20-1 to TRBJ2-4; 8 bases match TRBD1. Germline V gene data show CDR1 as DFQATT and CDR2 as SNEGSKA (reference sequence). This CDR3 spans 15 amino acids. V lost 1 base, J lost 5 bases, and 7 bases stayed unmatched. The CDR3 region has the DNA TGCAGTGCTAGAGGGGCGGACAGGGCCGAAAACATTCAGTACTTC. It is translated as CSARGADRAENIQYF.

This clonotype was recorded many times. J is TRBJ2-5 and V is TRBV20-1; D gene unclear. V lost 4 bases to trimming and J lost 1 base, with 10 bases between them. This CDR3 has 13 amino acids. CDR1 DFQATT and CDR2 SNEGSKA come from the germline V gene (reference sequence). In DNA form, the CDR3 reads TGCAGTGCTATTTTCCGGGCCCAAGAGACCCAGTACTTC. Translated: CSAIFRAQETQYF.

This clonotype showed up just a few times. This chain connects TRBV25-1 to TRBJ2-7; D tentatively reads TRBD1 or TRBD2 (5 bases each). This CDR3 has 14 residues. The V end lost 3 bases, the J end lost 7 bases, and 16 bases lay between the germline ends. Per germline, CDR1 MGHDK and CDR2 SYGVNS. Here the CDR3 DNA reads TGTGCCAGCAGTGAGTGGGACCGAGCCTTTGAGCAGTACTTC. It specifies CASSEWDRAFEQYF.

The sample holds many counts of this clonotype. The chain employs TRBV29-1 and TRBJ2-1; D uncertain. Trimming left V 1 base short and J 9 bases short, with 19 bases between. Germline CDR1 reads SQVTM; CDR2 reads ANQGSEA. This CDR3 is 15 amino acids long. The CDR3 DNA reads TGCAGCGTTGAAGCAGCAGCCTCCCCAACAGTTGAGCAGTTCTTC. Residues: CSVEAAASPTVEQFF.